This T cell receptor (beta chain) emerged from a study of OX40 agonist ivuxolimab in advanced cancers. The wider study: Every patient in dose escalation had hepatocellular carcinoma, melanoma, renal cell or head and neck cancer. General study results and limits: No antigen was identified for the clonally expanded peripheral T cells. Those patients achieving a partial response at 0.1-3.0 mg/kg showed among the lowest clonal expansion.

Trimming removed 7 bases at V and 4 bases at J, with 16 bases between. This CDR3 region has 14 residues. There are a few counts of this clone. Its matching antigen is unknown. Assay used: immunoSEQ multiplex PCR; TCRdb lists only in-frame clones, some missing. In the table there are around 63,000 clones, roughly 84% of which are singletons. The rearrangement joins TRBV23-1 to TRBJ2-5, with TRBD1 as a possible D gene (5 bases). TRBV23-1 is an ORF, and what it does is uncertain. This receptor was taken from an adult with an advanced solid tumor such as melanoma, head and neck, liver or kidney cancer. The sample in question was CD4+ or CD8+ T cells sorted from blood, obtained in a trial of the OX40 agonist ivuxolimab. CDR3 nucleotide sequence: TGCGCCAGCACCTGCCGACAGTACCTAGAGACCCAGTACTTC. Translation: CASTCRQYLETQYF.